This T cell receptor (beta chain) is drawn from a study of high-grade serous ovarian cancer treatment subgroups (TCRdb year 2021). With respect to the entire study: A mean of roughly 15,000 reads and 6,500 to 9,500 unique TCR beta rearrangements per sample was generated by sequencing. Under a laparoscopic triage algorithm, patients with high-grade serous ovarian cancer were grouped by complete gross resection or by neoadjuvant chemotherapy response, and the study profiled the TCR beta repertoires of these patients. A cohort of about 30 patients was included: about 10 with no residual disease after primary surgery (R0), about 10 who were excellent NACT responders, and about 10 who were poor NACT responders. Each patient contributed one primary tumor and two metastatic tumor samples, giving under 95 samples in total. What the authors observed across the whole study: TCR clonal relatedness showed a positive correlation with neoantigen level and a trend toward positive correlation with copy number variation and mutation load from whole-genome sequencing. TCR repertoire analyses were focused on CDR3, and CDR1 and CDR2 were not analyzed. Tumors from the same patient had repertoire similarity ranging from roughly 0.1 to 0.8, while tumors from different patients showed almost no similarity. Spatial information was not captured by bulk tumor TCR sequencing, so insight into HGSC tumor complexity and diversity was limited.

Tumor samples were obtained before definitive surgery or chemotherapy. Genomic DNA was extracted by the MD Anderson Biospecimen Extraction Resource, and TCR sequencing was done by the MD Anderson Cancer Genomics Laboratory. Between the V and J ends, shortened by 2 bases and 2 bases respectively, the junction contains 19 bases. Including cysteine and phenylalanine, the CDR3 has 17 amino acids. The read is trimmed to its CDR3 DNA, 51 bases read in frame from base 1. CDR1 SNHLY and CDR2 FYNNEI were looked up in the germline V gene. The 90 tumor samples underwent high-throughput TCR profiling using ImmunoSEQ. As for the original processing: Richness (unique productive sequences), clonality, evenness and relatedness were included as repertoire diversity metrics, and similarity between samples was assessed with the Bhattacharyya coefficient. A sensitivity analysis that removed TCRs with fewer than two reads produced consistent conclusions. The table was pulled from immuneACCESS by TCRdb, which kept in-frame rearrangements only. Such tables lose some clones; where checked, under half of the loss comes from unresolved V genes, and the rest has no known cause. V and J calls and clone size are those listed in that table; D and trimming were worked out from the DNA. In all, the sample holds approximately 5,000 clones, and 60% to 80% of those were seen once. Together, the top ten hold approximately 14% of the sample.

The table lists this clone with a few counts. No cognate antigen has been identified for it. Per-base quality was not reported, and no clone a single base away is much larger than it. The sequencing input was tumor tissue. Recombination connected TRBV2 to TRBJ2-7; the D region may be TRBD1 or TRBD2, each matching 5 bases equally. The sequence was obtained from a human donor with high-grade serous ovarian cancer. The CDR3: CASSEQIIRGRTYEQYF. At the DNA level, the sequence is TGTGCCAGCAGTGAACAAATAATCCGGGGCAGGACCTACGAGCAGTACTTC.